This entry features one TCR beta chain sequence. What it binds is not known. Researchers built TCR beta libraries using quantitative 5'-RACE with molecular barcodes. Using its own MiXCR run on the 5' RACE reads, TCRdb lists one record per CDR3 protein. The table lists about 250,000 distinct CDR3 sequences, under 12% of them singletons, with about 3% in the top ten. These data originate in a study of CD8 T cells in ankylosing spondylitis. Whole-study findings and limits: In reactive arthritis synovial fluid and blood, some motif variants had been reported before. Blood of patients with ankylosing spondylitis appeared to be characterized by a TCR beta motif of about 8 highly homologous variants. Clones tied to disease were said to be significantly enriched in matched ankylosing spondylitis synovial fluid.

Germline-derived CDR1 and CDR2 are GTSNPN and SVGIG (reference sequence). Trimming removed 3 bases from V and 5 bases from J, with 11 bases in between. The CDR3 sequence is 13 residues long. Specimen: blood, either unsorted or a sorted T cell fraction (not recorded which). This chain connects TRBV30 to TRBJ2-1; D not resolved. The clonotype comes from a male donor with ankylosing spondylitis or in good health (not recorded which). The DNA of the CDR3 is TGTGCCTGGAGCGACCTACGGGACAATGAGCAGTTCTTC. Protein: CAWSDLRDNEQFF.